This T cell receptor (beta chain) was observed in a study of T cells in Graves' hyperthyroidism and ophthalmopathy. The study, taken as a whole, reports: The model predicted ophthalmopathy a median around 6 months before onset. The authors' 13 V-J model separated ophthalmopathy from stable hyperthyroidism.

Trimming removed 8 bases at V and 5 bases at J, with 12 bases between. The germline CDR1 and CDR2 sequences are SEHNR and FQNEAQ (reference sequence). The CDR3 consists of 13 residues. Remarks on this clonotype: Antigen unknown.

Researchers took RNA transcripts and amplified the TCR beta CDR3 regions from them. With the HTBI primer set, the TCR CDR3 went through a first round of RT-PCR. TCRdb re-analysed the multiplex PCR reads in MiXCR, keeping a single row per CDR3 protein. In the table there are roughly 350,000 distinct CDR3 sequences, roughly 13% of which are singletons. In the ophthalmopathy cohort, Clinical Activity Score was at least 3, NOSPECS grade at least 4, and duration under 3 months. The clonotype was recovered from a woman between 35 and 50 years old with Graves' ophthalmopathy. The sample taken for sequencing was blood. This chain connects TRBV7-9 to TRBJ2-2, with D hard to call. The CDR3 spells CASGSLMTGELFF. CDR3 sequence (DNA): TGTGCCAGCGGCTCACTTATGACCGGGGAGCTGTTTTTT.